The source of this TCR beta chain is a study of blood T cell repertoires in COVID-19. This CDR3 is 16 amino acids long. Trimming cost V 6 bases and J 0 bases, with 18 bases left between them. Germline lookup yields CDR1 SGHAT and CDR2 FQDESV (reference sequence). This clone turned up a few times. The method was immunoSEQ multiplex PCR; TCRdb's version includes in-frame clones alone and lacks a portion of them. The data show approximately 250,000 clones, about 91% seen once. This chain uses TRBV11-1 with TRBJ2-7; tentative D call: TRBD2 (6 bases). This receptor was obtained from a woman aged 40-49 years with acute COVID-19. Sequencing used PBMCs or T cells enriched from blood (not recorded which). CDR3 bases: TGTGCCAGCAGACCACTGAGGGGAGGAACCTCCTACGAGCAGTACTTC. Protein: CASRPLRGGTSYEQYF.